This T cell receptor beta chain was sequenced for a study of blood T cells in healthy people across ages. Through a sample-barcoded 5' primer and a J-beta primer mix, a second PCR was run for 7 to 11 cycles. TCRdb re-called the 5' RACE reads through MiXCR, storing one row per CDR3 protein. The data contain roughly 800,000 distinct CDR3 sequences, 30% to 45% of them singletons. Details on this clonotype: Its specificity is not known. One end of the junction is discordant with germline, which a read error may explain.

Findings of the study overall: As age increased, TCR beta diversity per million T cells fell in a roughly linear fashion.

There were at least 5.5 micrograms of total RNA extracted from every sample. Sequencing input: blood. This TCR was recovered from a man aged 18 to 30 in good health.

The CDR3 DNA follows: TGCGCCAGCAACCTCCAGGGGGACACAGGTACGCAGTATTTT. This encodes CASNLQGDTGTQYF. The chain recombines TRBV5-1 with TRBJ2-3; 7 nucleotides match TRBD1. This CDR3 region has 14 residues. Looked up from germline, CDR1 is SGHRS and CDR2 is YFSETQ.